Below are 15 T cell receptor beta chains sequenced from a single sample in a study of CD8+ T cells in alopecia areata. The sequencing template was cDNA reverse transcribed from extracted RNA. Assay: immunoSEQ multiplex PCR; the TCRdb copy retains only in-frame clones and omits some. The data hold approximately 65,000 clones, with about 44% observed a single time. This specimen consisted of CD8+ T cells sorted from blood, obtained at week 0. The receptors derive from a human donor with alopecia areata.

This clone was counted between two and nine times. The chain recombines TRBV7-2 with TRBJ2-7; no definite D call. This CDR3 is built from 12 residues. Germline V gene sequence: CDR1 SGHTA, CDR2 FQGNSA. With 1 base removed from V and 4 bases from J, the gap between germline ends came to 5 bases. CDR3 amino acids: CASSLEPYEQYF. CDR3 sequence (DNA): TGTGCCAGCAGCTTAGAACCTTACGAGCAGTACTTC.

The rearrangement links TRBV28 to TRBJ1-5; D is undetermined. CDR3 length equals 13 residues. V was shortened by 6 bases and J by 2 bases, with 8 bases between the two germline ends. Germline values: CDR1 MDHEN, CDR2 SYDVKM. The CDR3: CASRTRGNQPQHF. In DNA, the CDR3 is TGTGCCAGCAGAACAAGGGGCAATCAGCCCCAGCATTTT.

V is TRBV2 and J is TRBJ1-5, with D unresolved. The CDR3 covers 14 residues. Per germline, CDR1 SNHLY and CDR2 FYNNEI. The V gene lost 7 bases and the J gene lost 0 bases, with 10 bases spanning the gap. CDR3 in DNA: TGTGCCAGCAAGTCGGTGTATAGCAATCAGCCCCAGCATTTT. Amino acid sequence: CASKSVYSNQPQHF. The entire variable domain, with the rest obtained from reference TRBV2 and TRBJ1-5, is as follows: EPEVTQTPSHQVTQMGQEVILRCVPISNHLYFYWYRQILGQKVEFLVSFYNNEISEKSEIFDDQFSVERPDGSNFTLKIRSTKLEDSAMYFCASKSVYSNQPQHFGDGTRLSIL.

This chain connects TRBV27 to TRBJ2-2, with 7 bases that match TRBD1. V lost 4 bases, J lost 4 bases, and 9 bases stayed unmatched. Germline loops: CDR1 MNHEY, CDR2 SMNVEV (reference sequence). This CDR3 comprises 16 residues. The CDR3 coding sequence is TGTGCCAGCAGTTCCTGGACAGGCGAAAGCACCGGGGAGCTGTTTTTT. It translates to CASSSWTGESTGELFF.

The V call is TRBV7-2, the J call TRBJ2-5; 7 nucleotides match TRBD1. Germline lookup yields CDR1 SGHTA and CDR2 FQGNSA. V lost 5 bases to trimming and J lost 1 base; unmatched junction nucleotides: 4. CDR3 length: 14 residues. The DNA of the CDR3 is TGTGCCAGCAGCACGGGACAGCTCCAAGAGACCCAGTACTTC. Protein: CASSTGQLQETQYF.

DNA of the CDR3: TGCAGCGTTTCCGGGACTTCCCAAATTACGAGAGATACGCAGTATTTT. Amino acid sequence: CSVSGTSQITRDTQYF. The genes are TRBV29-1 and TRBJ2-3, with D possibly TRBD2 on 6 matching bases. The germline V gene encodes CDR1 SQVTM and CDR2 ANQGSEA. CDR3 length equals 16 residues. V was trimmed by 5 bases and J by 5 bases, leaving 23 bases between them.

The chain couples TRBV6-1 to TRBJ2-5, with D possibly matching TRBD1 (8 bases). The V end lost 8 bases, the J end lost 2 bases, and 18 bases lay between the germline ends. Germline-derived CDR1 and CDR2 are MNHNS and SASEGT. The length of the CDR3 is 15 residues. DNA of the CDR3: TGTGCCAGCCCCTTTGGACAGGGAGGGCAAGAGACCCAGTACTTC. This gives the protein CASPFGQGGQETQYF.

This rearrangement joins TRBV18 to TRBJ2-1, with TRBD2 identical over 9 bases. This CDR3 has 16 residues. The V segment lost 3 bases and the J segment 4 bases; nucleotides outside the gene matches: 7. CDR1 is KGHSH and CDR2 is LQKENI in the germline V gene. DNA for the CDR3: TGTGCCAGCTCACCCCCCGGGACTAGCTTGTACAATGAGCAGTTCTTC. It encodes CASSPPGTSLYNEQFF.

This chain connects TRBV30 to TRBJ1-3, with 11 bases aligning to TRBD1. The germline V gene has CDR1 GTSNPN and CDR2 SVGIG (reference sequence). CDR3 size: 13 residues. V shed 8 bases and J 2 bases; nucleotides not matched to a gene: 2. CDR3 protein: CATGQGAGNTIYF. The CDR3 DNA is TGTGCCACGGGACAGGGGGCTGGAAACACCATATATTTT.

The CDR3 coding sequence is TGCGCCAGCAGCCAAGAAACGAGCTCCTACAATGAGCAGTTCTTC. Its translation: CASSQETSSYNEQFF. V and J are TRBV4-1 and TRBJ2-1, with unresolved D. The CDR3 runs 15 residues. Trimming cost V 0 bases and J 0 bases, with 6 bases left between them. Looked up from germline, CDR1 is MGHRA and CDR2 is YSYEKL.

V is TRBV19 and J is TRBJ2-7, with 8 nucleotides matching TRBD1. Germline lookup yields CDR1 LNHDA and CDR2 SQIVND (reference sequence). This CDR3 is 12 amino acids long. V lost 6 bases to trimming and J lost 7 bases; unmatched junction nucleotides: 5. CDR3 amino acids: CASSSTGGEQYF. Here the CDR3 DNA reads TGTGCCAGTAGCTCAACAGGGGGTGAGCAGTACTTC.

This CDR3 is CAGLRGYEQYF. Written as DNA, the CDR3 is TGTGCCGGACTCAGGGGGTACGAGCAGTACTTC. The chain employs TRBV30 and TRBJ2-7, with 7 bases that match TRBD1. This CDR3 has 11 amino acids. From germline, CDR1 is GTSNPN and CDR2 SVGIG (reference sequence). After removal of 8 bases from V and 4 bases from J, the junction contained 5 bases not matched to a gene.

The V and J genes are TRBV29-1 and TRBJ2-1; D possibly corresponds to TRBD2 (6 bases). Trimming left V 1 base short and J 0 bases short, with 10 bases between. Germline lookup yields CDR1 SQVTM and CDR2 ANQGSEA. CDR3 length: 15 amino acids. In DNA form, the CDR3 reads TGCAGCGTTGAAGGGAGGGTAAACTCCTACAATGAGCAGTTCTTC. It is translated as CSVEGRVNSYNEQFF.

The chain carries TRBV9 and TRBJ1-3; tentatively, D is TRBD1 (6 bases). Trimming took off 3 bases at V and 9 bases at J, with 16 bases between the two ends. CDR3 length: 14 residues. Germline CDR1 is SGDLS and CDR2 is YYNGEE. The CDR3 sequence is CASSETDSHPTIYF. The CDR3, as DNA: TGTGCCAGCAGCGAGACGGACAGCCATCCCACCATATATTTT. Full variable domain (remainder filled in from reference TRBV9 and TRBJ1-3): DSGVTQTPKHLITATGQRVTLRCSPRSGDLSVYWYQQSLDQGLQFLIQYYNGEERAKGNILERFSAQQFPDLHSELNLSSLELGDSALYFCASSETDSHPTIYFGEGSWLTVV.

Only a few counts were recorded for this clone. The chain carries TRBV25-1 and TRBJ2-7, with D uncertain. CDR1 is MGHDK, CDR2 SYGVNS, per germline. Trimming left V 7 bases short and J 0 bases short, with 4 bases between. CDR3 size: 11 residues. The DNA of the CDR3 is TGTGCCAGCACTGACTCCTACGAGCAGTACTTC. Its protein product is CASTDSYEQYF.